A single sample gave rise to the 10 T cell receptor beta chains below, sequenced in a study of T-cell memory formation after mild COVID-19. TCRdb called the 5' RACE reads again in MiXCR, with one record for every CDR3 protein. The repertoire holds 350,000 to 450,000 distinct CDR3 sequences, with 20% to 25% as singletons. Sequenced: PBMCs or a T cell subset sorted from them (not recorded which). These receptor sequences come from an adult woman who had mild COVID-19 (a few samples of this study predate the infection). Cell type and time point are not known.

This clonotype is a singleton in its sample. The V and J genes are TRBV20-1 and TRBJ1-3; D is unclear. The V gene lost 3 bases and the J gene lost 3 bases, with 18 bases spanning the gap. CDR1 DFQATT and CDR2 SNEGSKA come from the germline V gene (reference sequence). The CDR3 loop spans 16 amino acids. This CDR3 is CSASDRAGGYGNTIYF. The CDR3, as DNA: TGCAGTGCTAGTGATCGGGCAGGAGGCTATGGAAACACCATATATTTT.

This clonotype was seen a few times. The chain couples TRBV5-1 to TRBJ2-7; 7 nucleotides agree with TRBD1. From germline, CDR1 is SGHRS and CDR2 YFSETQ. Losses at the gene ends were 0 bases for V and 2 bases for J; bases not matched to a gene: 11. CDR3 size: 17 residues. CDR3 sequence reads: CASSLVAGQDRPYEQYF. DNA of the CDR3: TGCGCCAGCAGCTTGGTCGCCGGACAGGACCGACCCTACGAGCAGTACTTC.

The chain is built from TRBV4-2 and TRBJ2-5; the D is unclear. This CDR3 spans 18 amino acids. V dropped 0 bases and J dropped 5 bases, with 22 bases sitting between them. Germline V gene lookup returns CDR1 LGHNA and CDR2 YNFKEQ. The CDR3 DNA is TGTGCCAGCAGCCAAGATACGATACGAGTTACGGTGGAGGAGACCCAGTACTTC. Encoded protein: CASSQDTIRVTVEETQYF.

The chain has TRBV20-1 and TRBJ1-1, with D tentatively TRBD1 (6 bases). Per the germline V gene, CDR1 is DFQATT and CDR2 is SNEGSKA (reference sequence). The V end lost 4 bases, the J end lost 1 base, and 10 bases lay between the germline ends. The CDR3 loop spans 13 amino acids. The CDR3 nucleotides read TGCAGTGCTACCACACAGGGGAACACTGAAGCTTTCTTT. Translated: CSATTQGNTEAFF.

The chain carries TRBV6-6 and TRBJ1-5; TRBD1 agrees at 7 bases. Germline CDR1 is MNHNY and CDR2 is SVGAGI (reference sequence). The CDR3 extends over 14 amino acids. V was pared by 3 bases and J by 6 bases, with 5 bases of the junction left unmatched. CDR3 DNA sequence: TGTGCCAGCAGTTATGACAGGGTATTTCAGCCCCAGCATTTT. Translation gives CASSYDRVFQPQHF.

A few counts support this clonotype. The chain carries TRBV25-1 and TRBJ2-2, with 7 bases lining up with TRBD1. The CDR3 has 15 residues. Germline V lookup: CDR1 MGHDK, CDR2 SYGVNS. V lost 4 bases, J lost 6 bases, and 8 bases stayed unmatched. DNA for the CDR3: TGTGCCAGCAGTGCCCTTCGAGGGACAGCCGGGGAGCTGTTTTTT. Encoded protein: CASSALRGTAGELFF.

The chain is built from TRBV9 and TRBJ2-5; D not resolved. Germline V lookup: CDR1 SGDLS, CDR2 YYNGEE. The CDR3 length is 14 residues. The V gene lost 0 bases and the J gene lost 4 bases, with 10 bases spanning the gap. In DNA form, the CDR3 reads TGTGCCAGCAGCGTAGGTTTGGGCGGAGAGACCCAGTACTTC. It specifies CASSVGLGGETQYF. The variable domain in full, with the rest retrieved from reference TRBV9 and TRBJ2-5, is DSGVTQTPKHLITATGQRVTLRCSPRSGDLSVYWYQQSLDQGLQFLIQYYNGEERAKGNILERFSAQQFPDLHSELNLSSLELGDSALYFCASSVGLGGETQYFGPGTRLLVL.

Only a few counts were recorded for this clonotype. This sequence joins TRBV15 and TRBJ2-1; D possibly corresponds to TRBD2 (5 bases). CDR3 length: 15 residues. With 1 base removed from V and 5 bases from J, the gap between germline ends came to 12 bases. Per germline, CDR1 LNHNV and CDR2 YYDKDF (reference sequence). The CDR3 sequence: CATSRVGVFDNEQFF. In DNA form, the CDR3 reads TGTGCCACCAGCAGAGTGGGAGTTTTTGACAATGAGCAGTTCTTC.

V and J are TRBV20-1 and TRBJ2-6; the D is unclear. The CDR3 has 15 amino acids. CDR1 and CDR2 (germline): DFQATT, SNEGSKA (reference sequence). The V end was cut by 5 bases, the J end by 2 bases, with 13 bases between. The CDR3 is CSAPRFGTGANVLTF. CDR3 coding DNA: TGCAGTGCTCCGCGTTTCGGCACTGGGGCCAACGTCCTGACTTTC.

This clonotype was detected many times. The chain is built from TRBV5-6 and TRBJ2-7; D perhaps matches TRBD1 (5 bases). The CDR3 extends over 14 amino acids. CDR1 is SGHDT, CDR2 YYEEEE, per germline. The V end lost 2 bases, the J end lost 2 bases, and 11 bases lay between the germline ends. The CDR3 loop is CASSFFQGTYEQYF. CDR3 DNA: TGTGCCAGCAGCTTCTTCCAGGGAACCTACGAGCAGTACTTC.